Detailed here is one T cell receptor (beta chain). The antigen remains undetermined. With 0 bases removed from V and 6 bases from J, the gap between germline ends came to 13 bases. The CDR3 has 15 residues. CDR1 and CDR2 from the germline V gene are SGDLS and YYNGEE. The data originate from a study of cytomegalovirus exposure and HLA in healthy donors. General study results and limits: The study flagged around 160 TCR beta chains as cytomegalovirus-associated.

All donors participated as healthy donors of bone marrow. The PCR contained 60 Vbeta and 13 Jbeta primers. Per the authors' pipeline: Around 12 million of tens of millions of unique TCR beta chains were shared, per a later count. The protocol was immunoSEQ multiplex PCR, while the TCRdb copy is restricted to in-frame clones and leaves out a portion. D and trimming were read from the DNA, whereas the V and J calls and clone size are those reported in that table. The sample has more than 95,000 clones, 60% to 85% seen once; the top ten hold 6.5% to 9.5%. This chain connects TRBV9 to TRBJ1-5; TRBD1 is a possible D gene (5 bases). The TCR sequence derives from a woman between 40 and 50 years old in good health and CMV-seropositive. Sequenced material: PBMCs. In nucleotides, the CDR3 is TGTGCCAGCAGCGTAGCTTCGGCAGGGCGTCAGCCCCAGCATTTT. Its translation is CASSVASAGRQPQHF.